This T cell receptor (beta chain) was profiled in a study of blood T cell repertoires in COVID-19. Whole-study context: Sites in the United States, Italy and Spain provided acute and convalescent COVID-19 samples.

Clones were read by immunoSEQ multiplex PCR, and TCRdb kept only the in-frame ones, dropping some. The profile covers 60,000 to 85,000 clones, with around 80% appearing a single time and 18% taken by the ten largest. The CDR3 consists of 16 residues. Germline V lookup: CDR1 LGHDT, CDR2 YNNKEL (reference sequence). Trimming removed 2 bases from V and 6 bases from J; junction bases left unmatched: 10. J is TRBJ2-1 and V is TRBV3-1 (or the pseudogene TRBV3-2); TRBD1 agrees at 7 bases. The sample consisted of peripheral blood. This TCR derives from a man between 65 and 85 years old who had recovered from COVID-19. The CDR3 loop is CASSQFRDSPTNEQFF. The CDR3, as DNA: TGTGCCAGCAGCCAATTCCGGGACAGCCCTACCAATGAGCAGTTCTTC.